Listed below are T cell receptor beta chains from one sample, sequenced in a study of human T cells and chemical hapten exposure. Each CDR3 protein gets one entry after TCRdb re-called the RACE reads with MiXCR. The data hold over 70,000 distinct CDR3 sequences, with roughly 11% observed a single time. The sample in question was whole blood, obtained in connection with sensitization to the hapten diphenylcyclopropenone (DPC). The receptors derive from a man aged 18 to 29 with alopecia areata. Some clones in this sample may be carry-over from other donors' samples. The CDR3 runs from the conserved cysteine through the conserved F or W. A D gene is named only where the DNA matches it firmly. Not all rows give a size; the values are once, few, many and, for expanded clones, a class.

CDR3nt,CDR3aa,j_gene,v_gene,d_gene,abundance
TGTGCCAGCAGCCAAGACAGGAACACTGAAGCTTTCTTT,CASSQDRNTEAFF,TRBJ1-1,TRBV3-1,-,few
TGTGCTAGTGGTTTGATCGGACAGGCCTACTATGGCTACACCTTC,CASGLIGQAYYGYTF,TRBJ1-2,TRBV12-5,TRBD1,many
TGTGCCAGCAGCTTTCGGGCCACCGGGACAGCCTATAATTCACCCCTCCACTTT,CASSFRATGTAYNSPLHF,TRBJ1-6,TRBV11-2,TRBD1,-
TGTGCCAGCAGGACAGCAGGGACAGATACGCAGTATTTT,CASRTAGTDTQYF,TRBJ2-3,TRBV6-5,-,few
TGTGCCAGCAGCTTGGGACAGCCGAACTCTGGGGCCAACGTCCTGACTTTC,CASSLGQPNSGANVLTF,TRBJ2-6,TRBV5-6,-,many
TGTGCCAGCAAGGAGCGCTCTGGGGCCAACGTCCTGACTTTC,CASKERSGANVLTF,TRBJ2-6,TRBV7-3,-,few
TGTGCCAGCAGCGACGGGACAGGGTTTCGAGAAGCTTTCTTT,CASSDGTGFREAFF,TRBJ1-1,TRBV9,TRBD1,many
TGCGCCAGCAGCAAAAGGGGTCTAGGGGGAAAGAACACTGAAGCTTTCTTT,CASSKRGLGGKNTEAFF,TRBJ1-1,TRBV4-3,-,few
TGCGCCAGCAGCCAAGATCACTACCTCCAAGAGACCCAGTACTTC,CASSQDHYLQETQYF,TRBJ2-5,TRBV4-3,-,-
TGTGCCAGCAGCGGCGGATTTCTATATAGCAATCAGCCCCAGCATTTT,CASSGGFLYSNQPQHF,TRBJ1-5,TRBV6-2/TRBV6-3,-,-
TGTGCCAGCAGCCAACCGGACGGGAACTATGGCTACACCTTC,CASSQPDGNYGYTF,TRBJ1-2,TRBV3-1,-,few
TGTGCCAGCAGCTTAGTACCAGGGACCTCCTACAATGAGCAGTTCTTC,CASSLVPGTSYNEQFF,TRBJ2-1,TRBV7-2,-,few
TGTGCCAGCAGTTTCGGCAGAAACACTGAAGCTTTCTTT,CASSFGRNTEAFF,TRBJ1-1,TRBV7-3,-,many
TGTGCCACCAGTGACCCGACGGAAATCACAGATACGCAGTATTTT,CATSDPTEITDTQYF,TRBJ2-3,TRBV24-1,-,-
TGTGCCAGCAGTTTTGGCCAGGGGTCCGGGGAGCTGTTTTTT,CASSFGQGSGELFF,TRBJ2-2,TRBV12-3/TRBV12-4,-,few
TGTGCCAGCAGCTTAGGAGAGTTACAGCCCCAGCATTTT,CASSLGELQPQHF,TRBJ1-5,TRBV11-2,-,many
TGTGCCAGCTCACCTACGGTGGATACGCAGTATTTT,CASSPTVDTQYF,TRBJ2-3,TRBV18,-,many
TGTGCCAGCAACACGGAGGGGGGGGATAAGACCCAGTACTTC,CASNTEGGDKTQYF,TRBJ2-5,TRBV21-1,-,many
TGTGCCAGCAGCTTAGCGCCCAGAAACAATGAGCAGTTCTTC,CASSLAPRNNEQFF,TRBJ2-1,TRBV7-2,-,many
TGTGCCAGCAGCAAGACTCCGATCACAGATACGCAGTATTTT,CASSKTPITDTQYF,TRBJ2-3,TRBV13,-,-